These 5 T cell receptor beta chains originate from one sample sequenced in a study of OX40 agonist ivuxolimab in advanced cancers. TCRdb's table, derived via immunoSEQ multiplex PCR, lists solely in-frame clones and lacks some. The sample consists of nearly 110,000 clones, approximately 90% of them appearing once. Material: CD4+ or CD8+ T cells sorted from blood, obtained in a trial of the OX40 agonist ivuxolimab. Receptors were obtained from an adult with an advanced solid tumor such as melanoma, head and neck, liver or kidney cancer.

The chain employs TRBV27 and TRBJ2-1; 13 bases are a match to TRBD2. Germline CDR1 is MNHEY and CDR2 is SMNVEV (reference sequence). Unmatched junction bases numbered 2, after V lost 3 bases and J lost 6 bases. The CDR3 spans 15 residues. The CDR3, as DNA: TGTGCCAGCAGTTTGGGACTAGCGGGACTCAATGAGCAGTTCTTC. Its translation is CASSLGLAGLNEQFF.

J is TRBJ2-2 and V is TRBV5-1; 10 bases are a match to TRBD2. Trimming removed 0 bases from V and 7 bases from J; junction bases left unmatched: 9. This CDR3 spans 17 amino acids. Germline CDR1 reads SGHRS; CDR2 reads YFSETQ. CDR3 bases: TGCGCCAGCAGCTTGGTGGCTAGCGGGAGCCCCGACGGGGAGCTGTTTTTT. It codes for CASSLVASGSPDGELFF.

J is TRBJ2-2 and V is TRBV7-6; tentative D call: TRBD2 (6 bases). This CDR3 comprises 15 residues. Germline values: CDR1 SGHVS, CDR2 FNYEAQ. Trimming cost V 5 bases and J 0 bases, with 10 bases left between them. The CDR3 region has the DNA TGTGCCAGCAGCCAAGAGCGGGCGAACACCGGGGAGCTGTTTTTT. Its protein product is CASSQERANTGELFF.

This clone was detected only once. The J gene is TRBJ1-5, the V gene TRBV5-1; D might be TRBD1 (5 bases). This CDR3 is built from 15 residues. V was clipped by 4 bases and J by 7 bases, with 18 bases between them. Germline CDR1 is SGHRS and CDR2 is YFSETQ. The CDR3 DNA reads TGCGCCAGCAGCCCGGGGACCCCCTCCGGGCAGCCCCAGCATTTT. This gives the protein CASSPGTPSGQPQHF.

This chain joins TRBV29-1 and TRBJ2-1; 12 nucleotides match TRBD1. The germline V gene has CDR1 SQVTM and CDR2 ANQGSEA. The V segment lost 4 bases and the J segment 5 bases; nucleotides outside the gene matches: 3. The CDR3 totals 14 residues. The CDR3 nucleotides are TGCAGCGTTGTCCGGGACAGGGGGCACAATGAGCAGTTCTTC. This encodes CSVVRDRGHNEQFF.